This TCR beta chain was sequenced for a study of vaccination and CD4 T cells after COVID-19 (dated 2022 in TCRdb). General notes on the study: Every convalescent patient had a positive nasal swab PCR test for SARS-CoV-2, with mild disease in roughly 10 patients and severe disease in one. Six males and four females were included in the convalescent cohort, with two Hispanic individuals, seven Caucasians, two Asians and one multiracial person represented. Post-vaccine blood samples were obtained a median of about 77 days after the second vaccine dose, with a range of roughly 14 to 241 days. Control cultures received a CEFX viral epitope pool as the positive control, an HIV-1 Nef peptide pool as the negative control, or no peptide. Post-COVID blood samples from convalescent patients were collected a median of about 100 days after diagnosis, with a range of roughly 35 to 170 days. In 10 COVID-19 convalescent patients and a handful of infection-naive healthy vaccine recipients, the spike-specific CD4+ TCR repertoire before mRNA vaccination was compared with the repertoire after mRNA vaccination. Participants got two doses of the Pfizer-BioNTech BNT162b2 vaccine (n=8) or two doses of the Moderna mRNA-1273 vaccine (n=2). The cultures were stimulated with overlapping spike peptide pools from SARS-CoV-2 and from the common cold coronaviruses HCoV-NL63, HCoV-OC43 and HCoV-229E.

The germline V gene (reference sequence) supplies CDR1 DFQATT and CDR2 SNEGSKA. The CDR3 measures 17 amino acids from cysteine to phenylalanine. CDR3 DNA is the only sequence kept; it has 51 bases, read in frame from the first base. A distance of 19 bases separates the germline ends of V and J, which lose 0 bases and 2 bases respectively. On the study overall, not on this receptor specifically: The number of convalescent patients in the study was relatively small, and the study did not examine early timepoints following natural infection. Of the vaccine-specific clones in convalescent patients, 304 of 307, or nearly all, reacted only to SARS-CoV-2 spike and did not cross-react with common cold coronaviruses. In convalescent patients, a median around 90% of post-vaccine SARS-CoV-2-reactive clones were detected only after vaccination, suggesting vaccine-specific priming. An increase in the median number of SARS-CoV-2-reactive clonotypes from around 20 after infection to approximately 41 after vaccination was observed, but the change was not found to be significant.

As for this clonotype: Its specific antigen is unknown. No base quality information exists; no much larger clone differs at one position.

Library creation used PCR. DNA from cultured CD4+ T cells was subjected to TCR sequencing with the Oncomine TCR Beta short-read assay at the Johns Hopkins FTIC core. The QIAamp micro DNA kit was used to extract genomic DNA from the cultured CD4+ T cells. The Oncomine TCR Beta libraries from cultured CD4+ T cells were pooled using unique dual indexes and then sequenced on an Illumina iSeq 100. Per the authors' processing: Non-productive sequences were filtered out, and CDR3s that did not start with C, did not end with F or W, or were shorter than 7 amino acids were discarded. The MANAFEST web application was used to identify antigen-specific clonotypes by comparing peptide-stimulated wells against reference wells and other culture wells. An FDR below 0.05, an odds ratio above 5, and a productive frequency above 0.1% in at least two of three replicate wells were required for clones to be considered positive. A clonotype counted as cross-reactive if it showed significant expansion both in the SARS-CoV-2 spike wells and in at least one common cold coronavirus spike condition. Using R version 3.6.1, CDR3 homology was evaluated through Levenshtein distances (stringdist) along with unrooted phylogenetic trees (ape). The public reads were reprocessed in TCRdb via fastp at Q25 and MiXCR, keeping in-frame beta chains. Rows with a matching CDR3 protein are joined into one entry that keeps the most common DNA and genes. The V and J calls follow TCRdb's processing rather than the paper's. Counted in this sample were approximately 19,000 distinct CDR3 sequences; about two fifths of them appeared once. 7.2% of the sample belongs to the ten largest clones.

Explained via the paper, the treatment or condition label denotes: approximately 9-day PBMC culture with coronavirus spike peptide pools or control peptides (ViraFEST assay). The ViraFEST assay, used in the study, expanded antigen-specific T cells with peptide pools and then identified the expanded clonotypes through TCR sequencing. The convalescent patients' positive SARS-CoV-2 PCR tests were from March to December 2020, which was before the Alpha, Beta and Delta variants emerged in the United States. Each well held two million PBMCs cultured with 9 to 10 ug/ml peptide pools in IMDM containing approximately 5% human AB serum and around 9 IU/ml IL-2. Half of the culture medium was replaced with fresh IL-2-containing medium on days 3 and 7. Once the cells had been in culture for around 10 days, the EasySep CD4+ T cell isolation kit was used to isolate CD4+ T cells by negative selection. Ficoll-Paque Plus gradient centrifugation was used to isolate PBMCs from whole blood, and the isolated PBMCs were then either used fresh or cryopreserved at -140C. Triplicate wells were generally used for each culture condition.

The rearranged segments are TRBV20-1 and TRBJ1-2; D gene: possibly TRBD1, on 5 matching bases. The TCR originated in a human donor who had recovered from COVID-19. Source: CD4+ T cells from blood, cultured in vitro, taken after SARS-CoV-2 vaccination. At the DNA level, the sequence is TGCAGTGCTAGAGATCTTAGGCAGGGAGGGGCAAACTATGGCTACACCTTC. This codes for CSARDLRQGGANYGYTF.